The 25 T cell receptor beta chains presented below share a single source sample, sequenced in a study of T cells in Graves' hyperthyroidism and ophthalmopathy (dated by TCRdb to about 2019). Libraries were constructed by multiplex PCR. The sequencing machine was an Illumina HiSeq 2000. TCR beta CDR3 regions were amplified from RNA transcripts. The first round of RT-PCR for the TCR CDR3 was performed with the HTBI primer set and the Qiagen OneStep RT-PCR kit. TCRdb's own reprocessing of the public reads used fastp at Q25 and MiXCR and kept productive beta chains. Every entry covers one CDR3 protein and lists the most common genes and DNA from its rows. The sample profile shows 600,000 or so distinct CDR3 sequences; about 45% of them were found once. The ten largest clones capture 6.5% to 9% of the sample. The sample taken for sequencing was peripheral blood or thyroid tissue (not recorded which). Receptors were obtained from a woman under 30 with Graves' hyperthyroidism. Donor details come from another sample of the same person, matched by shared clones.

This clonotype was seen more than once but under ten times. The rearrangement joins TRBV7-2 to TRBJ2-7, with TRBD2 matching over 9 bases. The CDR3 has 15 residues. The V gene end was trimmed by 1 base and the J gene end by 3 bases; junction bases not matched to a gene: 4. Germline V gives CDR1 SGHTA, CDR2 FQGNSA. This CDR3 reads CASSLGASGNYEQYF. CDR3 DNA sequence: TGTGCCAGCAGCTTAGGTGCTAGCGGGAACTACGAGCAGTACTTC.

The genes are TRBV20-1 and TRBJ2-5, with D possibly matching TRBD2 (5 bases). Germline assignment: CDR1 DFQATT and CDR2 SNEGSKA (reference sequence). V was clipped by 1 base and J by 2 bases, with 17 bases between them. The CDR3 length is 16 residues. The CDR3 protein is CSARGGSRLIQETQYF. The CDR3, as DNA: TGCAGTGCTAGAGGAGGGTCCAGGCTGATACAAGAGACCCAGTACTTC.

Note on this clonotype: A much larger clone differs from this one at a single base, so this may be a read error. The gene calls are TRBV11-1 and TRBJ1-1; TRBD1 matches at 7 bases. Germline-derived CDR1 and CDR2 are SGHAT and FQDESV (reference sequence). CDR3 size: 15 residues. Here the CDR3 reads CASSPRDRQNTEASF. CDR3 in DNA: TGTGCCAGCAGCCCTAGGGACAGACAGAACACTGAAGCTTCCTTT. The whole variable domain, filled in from reference TRBV11-1 and TRBJ1-1, reads EAEVAQSPRYKITEKSQAVAFWCDPISGHATLYWYRQILGQGPELLVQFQDESVVDDSQLPKDRFSAERLKGVDSTLKIQPAELGDSAMYLCASSPRDRQNTEASFGQGTRLTVV.

The chain links TRBV19 to TRBJ1-1, with D maybe TRBD1 (6 bases). This CDR3 region has 14 residues. Trimming removed 9 bases from V and 2 bases from J, with 16 bases in between. Germline lookup yields CDR1 LNHDA and CDR2 SQIVND (reference sequence). CDR3 protein: CASSYLQGNTEAFF. The CDR3 region has the DNA TGTGCCAGCAGCTATTTACAGGGTAACACTGAAGCTTTCTTT.

A word on this clonotype: One junction end does not reproduce the germline sequence, and a read error may be involved. The CDR3 protein is CASSQETAGNTRELFF. CDR3 coding DNA: TGCGCCAGCAGCCAAGAAACAGCGGGAAACACCAGGGAGCTGTTTTTT. The rearrangement uses TRBV7-8 and TRBJ2-2, with 7 bases matching TRBD2. CDR1 and CDR2 (germline): SGHVS, FQNEAQ. The CDR3 contains 16 residues. The full variable domain, completed using reference TRBV7-8 and TRBJ2-2, is GAGVSQSPRYKVAKRGQDVALRCDPISGHVSLFWYQQALGQGPEFLTYFQNEAQLDKSGLPSDRFFAERPEGSVSTLKIQRTQQEDSAVYLCASSQETAGNTRELFFGEGSRLTVL.

The sample holds a few counts of this clonotype. The chain is built from TRBV4-3 and TRBJ2-5; D is perhaps TRBD2 (5 bases). CDR3 length: 13 residues. Germline V gene lookup returns CDR1 LGHNA and CDR2 YSLEER. Deletions cut 4 bases from V and 4 bases from J, with 10 bases between. CDR3 sequence reads: CASSLLLGETQYF. DNA for the CDR3: TGCGCCAGCAGCCTCCTACTAGGAGAGACCCAGTACTTC.

V and J are TRBV29-1 and TRBJ2-5; 9 positions agree with TRBD1. After removal of 6 bases from V and 4 bases from J, the junction contained 6 bases not matched to a gene. This CDR3 spans 13 amino acids. Germline values: CDR1 SQVTM, CDR2 ANQGSEA. The CDR3 spells CSVAGQGGETQYF. CDR3 DNA: TGCAGCGTGGCGGGACAGGGCGGAGAGACCCAGTACTTC. The whole variable domain, remainder taken from reference TRBV29-1 and TRBJ2-5, is SAVISQKPSRDICQRGTSLTIQCQVDSQVTMMFWYRQQPGQSLTLIATANQGSEATYESGFVIDKFPISRPNLTFSTLTVSNMSPEDSSIYLCSVAGQGGETQYFGPGTRLLVL.

This clonotype was detected once. The rearrangement joins TRBV29-1 to TRBJ1-4; no definite D call. CDR3 length: 15 residues. CDR1 and CDR2 from the germline V gene are SQVTM and ANQGSEA. Trimming stripped 2 bases from V and 5 bases from J, with 15 bases between. CDR3 protein: CSVELYVDGNEKLFF. The CDR3 nucleotides read TGCAGCGTTGAACTATACGTAGACGGAAATGAAAAACTGTTTTTT.

This clonotype was detected many times. In nucleotides, the CDR3 is TGTGCCAGCATCAAGGACGGGTCCTACGAGCAGTACTTC. Its protein is CASIKDGSYEQYF. This chain uses TRBV7-9 with TRBJ2-7; D is unresolved. Trimming cost V 7 bases and J 1 base, with 11 bases left between them. Germline CDR1 and CDR2: SEHNR and FQNEAQ (reference sequence). This CDR3 is 13 amino acids long. Complete variable domain (other parts from reference TRBV7-9 and TRBJ2-7): DTGVSQNPRHKITKRGQNVTFRCDPISEHNRLYWYRQTLGQGPEFLTYFQNEAQLEKSRLLSDRFSAERPKGSFSTLEIQRTEQGDSAMYLCASIKDGSYEQYFGPGTRLTVT.

The CDR3 spells CASSREDRGLTGGYTF. The CDR3 region has the DNA TGCGCCAGCAGCCGAGAGGACAGGGGGCTCACCGGTGGCTACACCTTC. This rearrangement joins TRBV4-1 to TRBJ1-2, with 11 bases lining up with TRBD1. The length of the CDR3 is 16 residues. Germline CDR1 and CDR2: MGHRA and YSYEKL. V lost 4 bases to trimming and J lost 7 bases; unmatched junction nucleotides: 11.

This clonotype was observed many times. V gene TRBV5-1 combines with J gene TRBJ1-6; D is unclear. Looked up from germline, CDR1 is SGHRS and CDR2 is YFSETQ. This CDR3 has 16 residues. V shed 4 bases and J shed 3 bases, with 14 bases lying between them. The CDR3 DNA reads as TGCGCCAGCAGCCCGGTGCCAACCGACTATAATTCACCCCTCCACTTT. It specifies CASSPVPTDYNSPLHF.

This clonotype was recorded many times. V and J are TRBV2 and TRBJ1-5; perhaps TRBD1 as D (5 bases). This CDR3 region has 12 residues. Germline values: CDR1 SNHLY, CDR2 FYNNEI. V was trimmed by 11 bases and J by 5 bases, leaving 13 bases between them. This CDR3 reads CAQGTGYQPQHF. The CDR3 DNA is TGTGCCCAAGGGACTGGCTATCAGCCCCAGCATTTT.

This chain connects TRBV6-4 to TRBJ2-5; maybe TRBD1 (5 bases). CDR3 length: 14 residues. Trimming stripped 2 bases from V and 0 bases from J, with 7 bases between. From germline, CDR1 is MRHNA and CDR2 SNTAGT. CDR3 in DNA: TGTGCCAGCAGTGACCCGACAGACCAAGAGACCCAGTACTTC. This translates into CASSDPTDQETQYF.

This clonotype was observed many times. This sequence joins TRBV2 and TRBJ2-5; 12 nucleotides match TRBD2. The V segment lost 6 bases and the J segment 5 bases; nucleotides outside the gene matches: 4. This CDR3 has 14 amino acids. Per germline, CDR1 SNHLY and CDR2 FYNNEI. The CDR3 DNA follows: TGTGCCAGCAGCCACGGACTAGCGGGGGAGACCCAGTACTTC. Its translation: CASSHGLAGETQYF.

This clonotype was found a few times. V usage is TRBV11-2 and J usage is TRBJ2-7, with 7 bases lining up with TRBD1. The CDR3 sequence is 17 residues long. In germline, CDR1 is SGHAT, CDR2 FQNNGV. The J segment lost 5 bases and the V segment lost 0 bases, leaving 13 bases of the junction unmatched. The CDR3: CASSLDPKGGNWDEQYF. CDR3 DNA: TGTGCCAGCAGCTTAGACCCCAAAGGGGGCAATTGGGACGAGCAGTACTTC.

The chain links TRBV20-1 to TRBJ2-5, with TRBD2 matching 10 bases. Germline trimming cut 3 bases from V and 4 bases from J; bases unmatched to any gene: 17. The CDR3 length is 18 residues. Germline CDR1 is DFQATT and CDR2 is SNEGSKA (reference sequence). CDR3 sequence (DNA): TGCAGTGCTAGTGGGCTAGCGGGAGCCCGAGATAACGTAGAGACCCAGTACTTC. This translates into CSASGLAGARDNVETQYF.

This chain joins TRBV5-1 and TRBJ2-2, with 9 bases that match TRBD2. The ends lost 4 bases at V and 8 bases at J; junction bases unmatched: 15. The CDR3 is made up of 17 amino acids. Germline V CDR1 and CDR2: SGHRS, YFSETQ. As DNA, the CDR3 is TGCGCCAGCAGCGCTACCCCTCCAGCGGGAGGATCAGGGGAGCTGTTTTTT. Translating it yields CASSATPPAGGSGELFF.

This clonotype was picked up many times. Mismatch with germline at one junction end may stem from a read error. This chain uses TRBV7-7 with TRBJ2-5; D gene uncertain. This CDR3 comprises 14 residues. Per the germline V gene, CDR1 is SSHAT and CDR2 is FNYEAQ (reference sequence). Written as DNA, the CDR3 is TGTGCTAGCAGCCCCGGTGGGGTTAAAGAGACCCAGTACTTC. This translates into CASSPGGVKETQYF.

V is TRBV5-4 and J is TRBJ1-4; tentative D call: TRBD1 (5 bases). Germline V gives CDR1 SGHNT, CDR2 YYREEE (reference sequence). The V end was cut by 2 bases, the J end by 3 bases, with 14 bases between. CDR3 length: 16 residues. CDR3 nucleotide sequence: TGTGCCAGCAGCTTCGGAGAGGGGCGGGCTAATGAAAAACTGTTTTTT. The encoded protein is CASSFGEGRANEKLFF.

This clonotype was picked up many times. The V and J genes are TRBV19 and TRBJ2-6; no clear D gene. CDR1 and CDR2 (germline): LNHDA, SQIVND (reference sequence). Trimming removed 9 bases from V and 0 bases from J, with 9 bases in between. CDR3 length: 14 amino acids. Here the CDR3 DNA reads TGTGCCAGCACACTCGGCTCTGGGGCCAACGTCCTGACTTTC. Protein sequence: CASTLGSGANVLTF.

The V gene is TRBV15, the J gene TRBJ2-5, with 8 bases that match TRBD2. Germline-derived CDR1 and CDR2 are LNHNV and YYDKDF (reference sequence). The CDR3 has 12 residues. Trimming cost V 7 bases and J 5 bases; bases outside gene matches: 3. CDR3 DNA: TGTGCCACCACGGGCGGGGGGGAGACCCAGTACTTC. This encodes CATTGGGETQYF.

The chain has TRBV25-1 and TRBJ2-2; D ambiguous. Germline-derived CDR1 and CDR2 are MGHDK and SYGVNS. The CDR3 length is 14 residues. The V gene lost 6 bases and the J gene lost 6 bases, with 14 bases spanning the gap. The CDR3 region has the DNA TGTGCCAGCAGCGTTGTCAAGGGATCCGGGGAGCTGTTTTTT. The encoded protein is CASSVVKGSGELFF.

This clonotype has a count of ten or more. The CDR3 sequence: CASSEGVSTEAFF. In DNA form, the CDR3 reads TGTGCCAGCAGTGAAGGAGTTTCGACTGAAGCTTTCTTT. The V and J genes are TRBV2 and TRBJ1-1; D unclear. Germline V gene data show CDR1 as SNHLY and CDR2 as FYNNEI. Trimming removed 1 base at V and 5 bases at J, with 8 bases between. CDR3 length: 13 amino acids.

This chain links TRBV24-1 with TRBJ2-7; TRBD1 matches 11 bases. This CDR3 has 15 amino acids. Germline V CDR1 and CDR2: KGHDR, SFDVKD. Unmatched junction bases numbered 6, after V lost 2 bases and J lost 7 bases. This CDR3 is CATSDWTGGLGEQYF. The CDR3, as DNA: TGTGCCACCAGTGATTGGACAGGGGGCTTGGGGGAGCAGTACTTC.

To note about this clonotype: This may come from a read error, since a much larger clone is one base off. The CDR3 DNA follows: TGTACCAGCAGTGAATGGGCTTCCTGGGACTCTTCGTGGCCCCAGCATTTT. Its protein product is CTSSEWASWDSSWPQHF. The gene calls are TRBV2 and TRBJ1-5, with D possibly TRBD1 on 5 matching bases. There are 17 residues in the CDR3. Germline CDR1 SNHLY, CDR2 FYNNEI.